The T cell receptor beta chain described here comes from a study of cytomegalovirus exposure and HLA in healthy donors. Findings and limits, study-wide: At a 0.05 false discovery rate, a later analysis found 16,951 TCR beta sequences to be associated with HLA alleles. Later work found most CMV-associated TCR beta chains apparently HLA-restricted. A later analysis linked a missense DCLRE1C variant to TCR beta V- and J-gene trimming.

Donors showed nominal health when sampled, although they likely had unrecorded immune exposures. 13 Jbeta primers and 60 Vbeta primers were used for the PCR. Clones were sequenced by immunoSEQ multiplex PCR, and TCRdb holds only the in-frame ones, with some missing. This table has 100,000 to 120,000 clones, around 84% appearing once. This CDR3 spans 15 amino acids. Germline CDR1 is SGHAT and CDR2 is FQNNGV. V was shortened by 5 bases and J by 6 bases, with 20 bases between the two germline ends. This clone appeared a single time. Antigen unknown. Specimen: PBMCs. The V and J genes are TRBV11-2 and TRBJ2-7; tentative D call: TRBD2 (6 bases). The clonotype originates from a woman aged 25 to 39 in good health and CMV-seronegative. The CDR3 loop is CASSTLRGTAGEQYF. CDR3 nucleotides: TGTGCCAGCAGCACCCTTCGGGGGACGGCGGGCGAGCAGTACTTC. Filled out from reference TRBV11-2 and TRBJ2-7, the complete variable domain reads EAGVAQSPRYKIIEKRQSVAFWCNPISGHATLYWYQQILGQGPKLLIQFQNNGVVDDSQLPKDRFSAERLKGVDSTLKIQPAKLEDSAVYLCASSTLRGTAGEQYFGPGTRLTVT.